This T cell receptor beta chain was captured by sequencing in a study of shared clonotypes between healthy human individuals. Broader study findings: A generally larger estimated richness was seen in naive subsets than in memory subsets. Sorted-subset sequencing was shown by rarefaction to be incomplete despite large depth.

The naive CD8 fraction comprised CD45RO-negative cells positively selected for CCR7 and excluded terminally differentiated effector memory CD45RA+ cells. Libraries were prepared by immunoSEQ multiplex PCR; TCRdb keeps only in-frame clonotypes and omits some of them. In the table there are millions of clones, just under 95% of which are singletons. Trimming left V 7 bases short and J 5 bases short, with 15 bases between. This CDR3 spans 13 amino acids. CDR1 is SGHNT and CDR2 is YYREEE in the germline V gene (reference sequence). To note about this clone: Antigen unknown.

Material for sequencing was naive CD8+ T cells sorted from blood. This chain uses TRBV5-4 with TRBJ2-5; the D is unclear. The sequence was collected from a man aged 18 to 30 in good health. CDR3 region: CASGALPQETQYF. The CDR3 coding sequence is TGTGCCAGCGGAGCCCTCCCTCAGGAGACCCAGTACTTC.